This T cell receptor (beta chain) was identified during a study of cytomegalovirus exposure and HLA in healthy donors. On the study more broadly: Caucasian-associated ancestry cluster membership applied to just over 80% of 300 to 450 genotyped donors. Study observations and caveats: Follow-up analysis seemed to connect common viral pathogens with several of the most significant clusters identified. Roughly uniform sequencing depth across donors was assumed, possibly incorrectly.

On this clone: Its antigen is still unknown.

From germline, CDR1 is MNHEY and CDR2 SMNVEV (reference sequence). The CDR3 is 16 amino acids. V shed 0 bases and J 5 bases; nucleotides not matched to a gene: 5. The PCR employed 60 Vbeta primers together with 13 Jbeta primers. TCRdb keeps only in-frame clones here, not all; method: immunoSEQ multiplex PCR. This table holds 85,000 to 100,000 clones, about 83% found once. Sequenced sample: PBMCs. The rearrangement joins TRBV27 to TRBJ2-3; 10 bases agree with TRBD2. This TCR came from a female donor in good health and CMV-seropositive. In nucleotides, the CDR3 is TGTGCCAGCAGTTTATCAGCGGGAGGGCCAATAGATACGCAGTATTTT. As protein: CASSLSAGGPIDTQYF.